The 12 T cell receptor beta chains below all came from one sample that was sequenced in a study of blood T cells in healthy people across ages. Sample-barcoded 5' priming and a J-beta primer mix drove a second PCR of 7 to 11 cycles. TCRdb re-analysed the 5' RACE reads in MiXCR, keeping a single row per CDR3 protein. Of approximately 900,000 distinct CDR3 sequences in the sample, under 50% are singletons; the top ten hold around an eighth. Sequenced material: blood. The origin of the receptors is a man aged 25-40 years in good health.

The chain uses TRBV30 and TRBJ2-1; unclear D gene. V shed 0 bases and J shed 9 bases, with 6 bases lying between them. This CDR3 is built from 11 residues. Germline V gene data show CDR1 as GTSNPN and CDR2 as SVGIG (reference sequence). The CDR3 nucleotides read TGTGCCTGGAGTGTAATGGGTGAGCAGTTCTTC. Protein: CAWSVMGEQFF. The full variable domain, completed using reference TRBV30 and TRBJ2-1, is SQTIHQWPATLVQPVGSPLSLECTVEGTSNPNLYWYRQAAGRGLQLLFYSVGIGQISSEVPQNLSASRPQDRQFILSSKKLLLSDSGFYLCAWSVMGEQFFGPGTRLTVL.

The chain combines TRBV24-1 with TRBJ2-3; 9 bases are shared with TRBD2. CDR1 is KGHDR, CDR2 SFDVKD, per germline. With V trimmed by 8 bases and J by 2 bases, 4 bases remained unmatched. There are 14 residues in the CDR3. In DNA, the CDR3 is TGTGCCACCAAGCCTAGCGGGGCCACAGATACGCAGTATTTT. It codes for CATKPSGATDTQYF.

This chain connects TRBV12-3 or TRBV12-4 to TRBJ2-3; 12 positions match TRBD2. J lost 2 bases, V lost 5 bases, and 8 bases had no gene match. The CDR3 runs to 17 residues. The CDR3: CASSIRGLAGFTDTQYF. CDR3 in DNA: TGTGCCAGCAGTATCCGCGGACTAGCGGGATTCACAGATACGCAGTATTTT.

The chain has TRBV12-3 or TRBV12-4 and TRBJ1-2; 7 bases are shared with TRBD1. The trim removed 3 bases at V and 6 bases at J, leaving 13 bases unmatched. This CDR3 is built from 16 residues. The CDR3 DNA reads TGTGCCAGCAGTTTTCAGGGGGGACAGCTGTTGGATGGCTACACCTTC. Its protein product is CASSFQGGQLLDGYTF.

DNA for the CDR3: TGTGCCATCAGTGAGGCGGTAGGCCCAGTGGATGAGCAGTTCTTC. It translates to CAISEAVGPVDEQFF. The gene calls are TRBV10-3 and TRBJ2-1; D uncertain. Germline loops: CDR1 ENHRY, CDR2 SYGVKD. CDR3 length equals 15 residues. With 2 bases removed from V and 8 bases from J, the gap between germline ends came to 16 bases.

The chain uses TRBV11-2 and TRBJ2-3; D is perhaps TRBD2 (5 bases). In germline, CDR1 is SGHAT, CDR2 FQNNGV. The CDR3 runs to 13 residues. Trimming pared 10 bases from V and 0 bases from J, leaving 11 bases between. This CDR3 is CAIRRTSTDTQYF. The CDR3 DNA sequence: TGTGCCATCCGGAGGACTAGCACAGATACGCAGTATTTT.

Remarks on this clonotype: A much larger clone is a single base away; this may be a read error. The CDR3 loop is CAGSEGGRHTQYF. In DNA form, the CDR3 reads TGTGCCGGCAGTGAAGGCGGGAGGCATACGCAGTATTTT. The genes are TRBV2 and TRBJ2-3; 8 bases are a match to TRBD2. The V gene's germline CDR1 is SNHLY and CDR2 FYNNEI. CDR3 length: 13 residues.

The CDR3 DNA reads TGTGCCACCAGACCCAGGGATACAGAGACCCAGTACTTC. The encoded protein is CATRPRDTETQYF. J is TRBJ2-5 and V is TRBV24-1; TRBD1 might be the D (5 bases). The CDR3 totals 13 residues. V gave up 7 bases and J gave up 4 bases, with 12 bases separating them. The germline V gene has CDR1 KGHDR and CDR2 SFDVKD.

This clonotype was observed at least ten times. This sequence joins TRBV7-9 and TRBJ2-7, with TRBD2 identical over 7 bases. The CDR3 covers 13 residues. With V trimmed by 3 bases and J by 5 bases, 4 bases remained unmatched. The germline V gene encodes CDR1 SEHNR and CDR2 FQNEAQ (reference sequence). CDR3 protein: CASSLAGGNEQYF. DNA of the CDR3: TGTGCCAGCAGCTTGGCCGGGGGGAACGAGCAGTACTTC.

The chain is built from TRBV6-1 and TRBJ1-6; 12 bases fit TRBD1. The CDR3 is 18 amino acids. Per the germline V gene, CDR1 is MNHNS and CDR2 is SASEGT. V trimming: 4 bases; J trimming: 10 bases; junction bases outside the gene matches: 14. CDR3 sequence: CASSARPGTGGGRSPLHF. CDR3 DNA sequence: TGTGCCAGCAGTGCTCGTCCCGGGACAGGGGGCGGCCGCTCACCCCTCCACTTT.

The chain combines TRBV6-1 with TRBJ1-1; D is unclear. CDR3 length equals 17 residues. Germline CDR1 is MNHNS and CDR2 is SASEGT. Trimming took 1 base from V and 1 from J, leaving 16 bases between them. The CDR3 bases are TGTGCCAGCAGTGAAGATAGGGTCGTCCTTGCGAACACTGAAGCTTTCTTT. Translated, it gives CASSEDRVVLANTEAFF.

This clonotype came up a few times. The chain couples TRBV30 to TRBJ2-1; D is unresolved. The ends were cut back, 3 bases at V and 0 bases at J, with 12 bases in the middle. Per the germline V gene, CDR1 is GTSNPN and CDR2 is SVGIG (reference sequence). The CDR3 consists of 15 residues. The chain's CDR3 is CAWSGLVFSYNEQFF. The DNA of the CDR3 is TGTGCCTGGAGCGGATTGGTTTTCTCCTACAATGAGCAGTTCTTC.